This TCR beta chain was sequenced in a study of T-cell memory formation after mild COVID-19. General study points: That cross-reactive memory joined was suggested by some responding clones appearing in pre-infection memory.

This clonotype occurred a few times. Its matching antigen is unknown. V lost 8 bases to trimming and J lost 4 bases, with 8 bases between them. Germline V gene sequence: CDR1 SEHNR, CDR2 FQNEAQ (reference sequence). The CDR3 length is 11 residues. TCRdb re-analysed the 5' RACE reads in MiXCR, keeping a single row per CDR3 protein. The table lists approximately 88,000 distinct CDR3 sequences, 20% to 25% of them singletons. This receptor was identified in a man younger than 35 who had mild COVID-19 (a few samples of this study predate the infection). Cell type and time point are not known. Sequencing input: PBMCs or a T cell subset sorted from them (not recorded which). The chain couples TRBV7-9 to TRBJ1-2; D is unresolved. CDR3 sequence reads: CASGEAYGYTF. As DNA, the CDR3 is TGTGCCAGCGGGGAGGCCTATGGCTACACCTTC.